The rows below give T cell receptor beta chains drawn from one sample of a study of CD8+ T cells in alopecia areata. Clones were sequenced by immunoSEQ multiplex PCR, and TCRdb holds only the in-frame ones, with some missing. The sample records about 150,000 clones, 45% to 60% being singletons. The source was CD8+ T cells sorted from blood, collected at week 0. These receptors were taken from a human donor with alopecia areata. The CDR3 runs from the conserved cysteine through the conserved F or W. Each record gives: CDR3 protein, CDR3 DNA, V gene, D gene, clone size, J gene. A D gene is named only where the DNA matches it firmly. Some rows mark clone size as missing; the rest say once, few, many or name a class of expanded clone.

CDR3aa: CASSLGAASSDTQYF
CDR3nt: TGTGCCAGCAGCTTAGGGGCGGCCTCGTCGGATACGCAGTATTTT
v_gene: TRBV11-2
d_gene: .
abundance: few
j_gene: TRBJ2-3

CDR3aa: CASSPDRVIGIQYF
CDR3nt: TGTGCCAGCAGCCCAGACAGGGTAATCGGCATTCAGTACTTC
v_gene: TRBV14
d_gene: TRBD1
abundance: few
j_gene: TRBJ2-4

CDR3aa: CASSPRGSENIQYF
CDR3nt: TGTGCCAGCAGCCCCCGAGGATCTGAAAACATTCAGTACTTC
v_gene: TRBV27
d_gene: .
abundance: .
j_gene: TRBJ2-4

CDR3aa: CASMGPRDWGPFIYEQYF
CDR3nt: TGTGCCAGCATGGGTCCCAGGGACTGGGGCCCCTTTATTTACGAGCAGTACTTC
v_gene: TRBV27
d_gene: .
abundance: few
j_gene: TRBJ2-7

CDR3aa: CASSQDRRAEAFF
CDR3nt: TGCGCCAGCAGCCAAGATAGGCGGGCAGAAGCTTTCTTT
v_gene: TRBV4-3
d_gene: .
abundance: .
j_gene: TRBJ1-1

CDR3aa: CTSSPATRTPGLAYEQYF
CDR3nt: TGCACCAGCAGCCCAGCTACCCGCACCCCGGGACTAGCCTACGAGCAGTACTTC
v_gene: TRBV1
d_gene: .
abundance: .
j_gene: TRBJ2-7

CDR3aa: CAWSVGWQAEQYF
CDR3nt: TGTGCCTGGAGTGTTGGCTGGCAGGCCGAGCAGTACTTC
v_gene: TRBV30
d_gene: .
abundance: .
j_gene: TRBJ2-7

CDR3aa: CTSSHLRGTGRETQYF
CDR3nt: TGCACCAGCAGCCACCTGAGGGGGACAGGGAGAGAGACCCAGTACTTC
v_gene: TRBV1
d_gene: .
abundance: .
j_gene: TRBJ2-5

CDR3aa: CASSERGSGEAFF
CDR3nt: TGTGCCAGTAGCGAAAGGGGTTCCGGTGAAGCTTTCTTT
v_gene: TRBV19
d_gene: .
abundance: .
j_gene: TRBJ1-1

CDR3aa: CSVEDSSTYEQYF
CDR3nt: TGCAGCGTTGAAGATTCATCCACCTACGAGCAGTACTTC
v_gene: TRBV29-1
d_gene: .
abundance: few
j_gene: TRBJ2-7

CDR3aa: CATKLSGDQPQHF
CDR3nt: TGTGCCACCAAATTGTCAGGGGACCAGCCCCAGCATTTT
v_gene: TRBV19
d_gene: .
abundance: .
j_gene: TRBJ1-5

CDR3aa: CASTPQSSGGNEQFF
CDR3nt: TGTGCCAGCACCCCTCAAAGTAGCGGGGGCAATGAGCAGTTCTTC
v_gene: TRBV6-5
d_gene: TRBD2
abundance: .
j_gene: TRBJ2-1

CDR3aa: CAWSVALGGAFF
CDR3nt: TGTGCCTGGAGTGTAGCCCTGGGGGGAGCTTTCTTT
v_gene: TRBV30
d_gene: .
abundance: once
j_gene: TRBJ1-1

CDR3aa: CASSPESSGELFF
CDR3nt: TGTGCCAGCAGCCCCGAGAGTTCCGGGGAGCTGTTTTTT
v_gene: TRBV13
d_gene: .
abundance: .
j_gene: TRBJ2-2

CDR3aa: CASSFLAGGRSYNEQFF
CDR3nt: TGTGCCAGCAGCTTCTTAGCGGGGGGCCGCAGTTACAATGAGCAGTTCTTC
v_gene: TRBV11-3
d_gene: TRBD2
abundance: .
j_gene: TRBJ2-1

CDR3aa: CASSVASGSGQANTEAFF
CDR3nt: TGTGCCAGCAGCGTAGCCTCGGGGTCGGGACAGGCGAACACTGAAGCTTTCTTT
v_gene: TRBV9
d_gene: TRBD1
abundance: .
j_gene: TRBJ1-1

CDR3aa: CASGLQGYYEQYF
CDR3nt: TGTGCCAGCGGACTACAGGGATACTACGAGCAGTACTTC
v_gene: TRBV2
d_gene: .
abundance: few
j_gene: TRBJ2-7

CDR3aa: CSAPSPGGGYTF
CDR3nt: TGCAGCGCCCCGTCCCCCGGCGGAGGCTACACCTTC
v_gene: TRBV29-1
d_gene: .
abundance: .
j_gene: TRBJ1-2

CDR3aa: CASSQDVTGFQDSPLHF
CDR3nt: TGCGCCAGCAGCCAAGATGTAACAGGCTTTCAGGATTCACCCCTCCACTTT
v_gene: TRBV4-3
d_gene: .
abundance: few
j_gene: TRBJ1-6

CDR3aa: CSVEWTGGSYEQYF
CDR3nt: TGCAGCGTTGAGTGGACAGGGGGCTCCTACGAGCAGTACTTC
v_gene: TRBV29-1
d_gene: TRBD1
abundance: once
j_gene: TRBJ2-7

CDR3aa: CASSEYGQGWYGYTF
CDR3nt: TGTGCCAGCAGTGAATACGGTCAGGGGTGGTATGGCTACACCTTC
v_gene: TRBV25-1
d_gene: .
abundance: .
j_gene: TRBJ1-2

CDR3aa: CASSIGQGKQPQHF
CDR3nt: TGTGCCAGCAGTATAGGACAGGGGAAGCAGCCCCAGCATTTT
v_gene: TRBV25-1
d_gene: TRBD1
abundance: .
j_gene: TRBJ1-5

CDR3aa: CSVVETGDDEQYF
CDR3nt: TGCAGCGTTGTAGAGACAGGGGACGACGAGCAGTACTTC
v_gene: TRBV29-1
d_gene: TRBD1
abundance: .
j_gene: TRBJ2-7

CDR3aa: CASSYYRTGGTDTQYF
CDR3nt: TGTGCCAGCAGTTACTATCGGACAGGGGGCACAGATACGCAGTATTTT
v_gene: TRBV6-5
d_gene: TRBD1
abundance: .
j_gene: TRBJ2-3

CDR3aa: CASSQGAGQPQHF
CDR3nt: TGTGCCAGCAGCCAAGGCGCGGGCCAGCCCCAGCATTTT
v_gene: TRBV14
d_gene: .
abundance: few
j_gene: TRBJ1-5

CDR3aa: CAWRRSGSYNEQFF
CDR3nt: TGTGCCTGGAGACGTAGCGGCTCCTACAATGAGCAGTTCTTC
v_gene: TRBV30
d_gene: .
abundance: .
j_gene: TRBJ2-1

CDR3aa: CASSEGQNTEAFF
CDR3nt: TGTGCCAGCAGTGAGGGACAGAACACTGAAGCTTTCTTT
v_gene: TRBV25-1
d_gene: .
abundance: few
j_gene: TRBJ1-1

CDR3aa: CSVVVQGLAFF
CDR3nt: TGCAGCGTTGTTGTACAGGGTCTGGCTTTCTTT
v_gene: TRBV29-1
d_gene: .
abundance: few
j_gene: TRBJ1-1

CDR3aa: CAAEGLAPTYEQYF
CDR3nt: TGTGCCGCCGAAGGACTAGCGCCCACCTACGAGCAGTACTTC
v_gene: TRBV30
d_gene: TRBD2
abundance: .
j_gene: TRBJ2-7